These 19 T cell receptor beta chains came from one sample sequenced in a study of blood T cell repertoires in COVID-19. The method was immunoSEQ multiplex PCR; TCRdb's version includes in-frame clones alone and lacks a portion of them. There are some 300,000 clones in the sample; 70% to 90% occur only once, and 4% to 5% lies in the top ten. Sequencing was carried out using PBMCs or T cells enriched from blood (not recorded which). The source is a man aged 25 to 45 who had recovered from COVID-19.

This CDR3 reads CAISGRGGSPHYSGGYGYTF. DNA of the CDR3: TGTGCCATCAGTGGTCGCGGAGGGTCCCCACATTACTCCGGCGGCTATGGCTACACCTTC. The rearrangement links TRBV10-3 to TRBJ1-2, with D hard to call. The ends were cut back, 4 bases at V and 4 bases at J, with 31 bases in the middle. Per the germline V gene, CDR1 is ENHRY and CDR2 is SYGVKD. The CDR3 consists of 20 residues.

The J gene is TRBJ2-7, the V gene TRBV15; unclear D gene. Germline CDR1 is LNHNV and CDR2 is YYDKDF (reference sequence). V lost 0 bases and J 0 bases, leaving 24 bases between the germline ends. The CDR3 runs to 20 residues. In nucleotides, the CDR3 is TGTGCCACCAGCAGAGATCGAGGCCGGGTGGTAGCAGTAAGCTCCTACGAGCAGTACTTC. Translation gives CATSRDRGRVVAVSSYEQYF.

DNA of the CDR3: TGTGCCTGGAGCGTACAGGGGTTGTCTGGAAACACCATATATTTT. Its protein is CAWSVQGLSGNTIYF. The chain is built from TRBV30 and TRBJ1-3; 7 nucleotides match TRBD1. Germline lookup yields CDR1 GTSNPN and CDR2 SVGIG (reference sequence). The CDR3 loop spans 15 amino acids. The ends lost 3 bases at V and 1 base at J; junction bases unmatched: 6.

The count of this clone is one. The rearrangement joins TRBV18 to TRBJ2-3, with 7 bases identical to TRBD2. The V and J ends lost 3 bases and 6 bases, in that order; junction bases with no gene match: 9. The germline V gene encodes CDR1 KGHSH and CDR2 LQKENI. The CDR3 extends over 15 amino acids. CDR3 sequence: CASSPSAGARDTQYF. The CDR3 nucleotides are TGTGCCAGCTCACCCTCCGCGGGAGCTCGGGATACGCAGTATTTT.

This chain links TRBV4-2 with TRBJ2-7; weak D call: TRBD2 (7 bases). CDR3 length equals 14 residues. Trimming removed 1 base at V and 4 bases at J, with 11 bases between. Germline V gene sequence: CDR1 LGHNA, CDR2 YNFKEQ. The CDR3: CASSQVRGAYEQYF. In DNA form, the CDR3 reads TGTGCCAGCAGCCAAGTTCGGGGGGCGTACGAGCAGTACTTC.

The J gene is TRBJ1-6, the V gene TRBV2; D remains ambiguous. CDR1 is SNHLY and CDR2 is FYNNEI in the germline V gene. The CDR3 runs to 14 residues. V shed 6 bases and J shed 0 bases, with 6 bases lying between them. CDR3 amino acids: CASRESSYNSPLHF. The DNA of the CDR3 is TGTGCCAGCAGGGAGAGCTCCTATAATTCACCCCTCCACTTT.

The V and J genes are TRBV7-2 and TRBJ2-2, with D maybe TRBD2 (5 bases). Germline V gene data show CDR1 as SGHTA and CDR2 as FQGNSA. Trimming removed 4 bases from V and 2 bases from J, with 14 bases in between. The CDR3 sequence is 16 residues long. The CDR3 protein is CASSSRSSGNTGELFF. The CDR3 DNA reads TGTGCCAGCAGCTCCCGGTCGAGCGGTAACACCGGGGAGCTGTTTTTT.

The chain has TRBV29-1 and TRBJ2-7; TRBD2 agrees at 11 bases. V shed 6 bases, J shed 7 bases, and the junction held 8 bases outside the gene matches. The CDR3 consists of 13 residues. Germline lookup yields CDR1 SQVTM and CDR2 ANQGSEA. CDR3 amino acids: CSVGSGRAGEQYF. In nucleotides, the CDR3 is TGCAGCGTCGGTAGCGGGAGGGCGGGTGAGCAGTACTTC.

This chain connects TRBV5-1 to TRBJ1-2; maybe TRBD1 (5 bases). Trimming cost V 0 bases and J 8 bases, with 14 bases left between them. The CDR3 sequence is 14 residues long. The germline gives CDR1 SGHRS, CDR2 YFSETQ. The chain's CDR3 is CASSLEQVGMGYTF. As DNA, the CDR3 is TGCGCCAGCAGCTTGGAACAGGTGGGAATGGGCTACACCTTC. The entire variable domain, with the rest obtained from reference TRBV5-1 and TRBJ1-2, is as follows: KAGVTQTPRYLIKTRGQQVTLSCSPISGHRSVSWYQQTPGQGLQFLFEYFSETQRNKGNFPGRFSGRQFSNSRSEMNVSTLELGDSALYLCASSLEQVGMGYTFGSGTRLTVV.

V is TRBV7-8 and J is TRBJ2-7, with a possible D match to TRBD2 (6 bases). V lost 4 bases, J lost 2 bases, and 12 bases lay in between. This CDR3 has 14 residues. CDR1 is SGHVS and CDR2 is FQNEAQ in the germline V gene. The CDR3 DNA reads TGTGCCAGCAGCTCAACCGGGAGAGCCTACGAGCAGTACTTC. Translated: CASSSTGRAYEQYF.

The CDR3 spells CASSWDRVGNTGELFF. In DNA form, the CDR3 reads TGTGCCAGCAGCTGGGACAGGGTGGGGAACACCGGGGAGCTGTTTTTT. The chain uses TRBV7-8 and TRBJ2-2; the match to TRBD1 covers 9 bases. V shed 4 bases and J 1 base; nucleotides not matched to a gene: 4. The CDR3 length is 16 residues. CDR1 SGHVS and CDR2 FQNEAQ come from the germline V gene.

This clone was detected only once. This chain links TRBV5-6 with TRBJ2-5; TRBD1 matches 7 bases. Germline V gene lookup returns CDR1 SGHDT and CDR2 YYEEEE. This CDR3 has 16 residues. V lost 0 bases and J lost 5; bases outside the gene matches: 10. The CDR3 is CASSLALQGMGETQYF. The CDR3 bases are TGTGCCAGCAGCTTGGCCCTACAGGGGATGGGGGAGACCCAGTACTTC.

The J gene is TRBJ1-1, the V gene TRBV27; D call uncertain. The CDR3 consists of 13 residues. V was pared by 4 bases and J by 3 bases, with 9 bases between. From germline, CDR1 is MNHEY and CDR2 SMNVEV (reference sequence). The CDR3 nucleotides are TGTGCCAGCAGTTCCCCTCGGGACACTGAAGCTTTCTTT. Protein: CASSSPRDTEAFF.

This sequence joins TRBV5-6 and TRBJ1-6, with TRBD1 matching over 9 bases. Germline CDR1 reads SGHDT; CDR2 reads YYEEEE. The J segment lost 7 bases and the V segment lost 2 bases, leaving 7 bases of the junction unmatched. This CDR3 is 16 amino acids long. The CDR3, as DNA: TGTGCCAGCAGCTTAGACAGGGGGTTGGGAAATTCACCCCTCCACTTT. It codes for CASSLDRGLGNSPLHF.

V is TRBV7-9 and J is TRBJ1-5; 7 bases fit TRBD1. After removal of 3 bases from V and 1 base from J, the junction contained 3 bases not matched to a gene. CDR3 length: 15 amino acids. Germline V gives CDR1 SEHNR, CDR2 FQNEAQ (reference sequence). The chain's CDR3 is CASSLDRTSNQPQHF. Here the CDR3 DNA reads TGTGCCAGCAGCTTGGACAGGACGAGCAATCAGCCCCAGCATTTT.

This clone was counted once. This chain connects TRBV21-1 to TRBJ1-1; the listed D gene, TRBD1, was not tested against the DNA. TRBV21-1 constitutes a pseudogene. The CDR3 runs 15 residues. For the CDR3, the DNA is TGTGCCAGCAGCAATCGGACAGGGACAAAGACTGAAGCTTTCTTT. This sequence encodes CASSNRTGTKTEAFF.

The chain combines TRBV6-5 with TRBJ2-7; possible D gene TRBD2, 6 bases. V shed 0 bases and J shed 2 bases, with 14 bases lying between them. CDR3 size: 16 residues. CDR1 and CDR2 from the germline V gene are MNHEY and SVGAGI. The CDR3 loop is CASSYSGGGIPYEQYF. CDR3 DNA sequence: TGTGCCAGCAGTTACTCGGGCGGAGGGATCCCCTACGAGCAGTACTTC.

The chain couples TRBV30 to TRBJ1-5, with unresolved D. V lost 0 bases to trimming and J lost 7 bases, with 13 bases between them. Germline CDR1 and CDR2: GTSNPN and SVGIG (reference sequence). There are 14 residues in the CDR3. Here the CDR3 reads CAWSVPFLGQPQHF. The CDR3 region has the DNA TGTGCCTGGAGTGTACCTTTCCTTGGCCAGCCCCAGCATTTT.

The rearrangement uses TRBV6-4 and TRBJ2-3; TRBD2 agrees at 9 bases. Germline CDR1 reads MRHNA; CDR2 reads SNTAGT. This CDR3 is built from 14 residues. The trim removed 4 bases at V and 1 base at J, leaving 0 bases unmatched. The CDR3 DNA reads as TGTGCCAGCAGTGTAGCGGGAGGCACAGATACGCAGTATTTT. Amino acids: CASSVAGGTDTQYF.